The 14 T cell receptor beta chains presented below share a single source sample, sequenced in a study of blood T cell repertoires in COVID-19 (dated by TCRdb to 2018 to 2021). The library was prepared using the immunoSEQ multiplex PCR assay. TCRdb took over this immuneACCESS table, retaining in-frame rearrangements with V and J assigned. Such tables are incomplete; in checked studies, under half of the missing clones stem from an unresolved V gene, and the remainder is unexplained. Recorded for this sample are 300,000 to 450,000 clones; more than 70% of them occurred a single time. Approximately 3% of the sample comes from the top ten. The sequencing sample was made of peripheral blood. The receptors derive from a woman in her twenties or thirties with COVID-19, enrolled during active disease.

This rearrangement joins TRBV5-5 to TRBJ1-4, with 7 positions matching TRBD1. Trimming at V came to 1 base and at J to 6 bases, leaving 3 bases not matched to a gene. CDR1 SGHKS and CDR2 YYEKEE come from the germline V gene (reference sequence). The CDR3 has 14 amino acids. CDR3 DNA: TGTGCCAGCAGCTTGACAGGGGTAGATGAAAAACTGTTTTTT. Its protein product is CASSLTGVDEKLFF.

The chain couples TRBV24-1 to TRBJ2-1; 13 nucleotides line up with TRBD2. V shed 2 bases and J 4 bases; nucleotides not matched to a gene: 1. This CDR3 region has 16 residues. CDR1 is KGHDR, CDR2 SFDVKD, per germline. The CDR3 region is CATSDWTSGRYNEQFF. The CDR3 bases are TGTGCCACCAGTGATTGGACTAGCGGGAGATACAATGAGCAGTTCTTC.

The chain uses TRBV27 and TRBJ2-1, with 9 bases that match TRBD1. This CDR3 is built from 17 residues. The V gene's germline CDR1 is MNHEY and CDR2 SMNVEV (reference sequence). Germline trimming cut 4 bases from V and 11 bases from J; bases unmatched to any gene: 18. CDR3 nucleotides: TGTGCCAGCAGTTCCGCGGGACAGGGAGCGTGGAATTTCAAGCAGTTCTTC. Amino acid sequence: CASSSAGQGAWNFKQFF.

The chain links TRBV4-1 to TRBJ1-2; TRBD1 agrees at 11 bases. The CDR3 sequence is 15 residues long. J was trimmed by 8 bases and V by 0 bases; bases with no gene match: 5. From germline, CDR1 is MGHRA and CDR2 YSYEKL. For the CDR3, the DNA is TGCGCCAGCAGCCAAGATGGGACAGGGGGTTTAGGCTACACCTTC. Protein sequence: CASSQDGTGGLGYTF.

The J gene is TRBJ1-4, the V gene TRBV9; D possibly corresponds to TRBD1 (5 bases). In germline, CDR1 is SGDLS, CDR2 YYNGEE. This CDR3 is 15 amino acids long. V was clipped by 3 bases and J by 4 bases, with 13 bases between them. The CDR3 bases are TGTGCCAGCAGCGCCGTGCGGAGGGGTAATGAAAAACTGTTTTTT. Its translation is CASSAVRRGNEKLFF.

The rearrangement links TRBV19 to TRBJ1-5, with D tentatively TRBD1 (5 bases). The CDR3 is 15 amino acids. Germline loops: CDR1 LNHDA, CDR2 SQIVND (reference sequence). The V end lost 4 bases, the J end lost 6 bases, and 16 bases lay between the germline ends. The CDR3 nucleotides read TGTGCCAGTAGTAGCCGGGACTTCCGAGGTCAGCCCCAGCATTTT. This codes for CASSSRDFRGQPQHF.

This chain links TRBV29-1 with TRBJ1-1; 9 bases line up with TRBD1. Germline values: CDR1 SQVTM, CDR2 ANQGSEA. The CDR3 is 13 residues long. The junction had 8 bases not matched to a gene; V was cut back by 8 bases and J by 4 bases. DNA of the CDR3: TGCAGCTACCACAGGGGGCTGGGCACTGAAGCTTTCTTT. It codes for CSYHRGLGTEAFF.

The chain joins TRBV18 to TRBJ2-2, with D unclear. The V gene's germline CDR1 is KGHSH and CDR2 LQKENI. The CDR3 spans 14 residues. V lost 0 bases to trimming and J lost 4 bases, with 6 bases between them. The CDR3 is CASSPPVGTGELFF. The CDR3 region has the DNA TGTGCCAGCTCACCACCTGTCGGCACCGGGGAGCTGTTTTTT.

This clone was detected only once. The rearrangement joins TRBV19 to TRBJ2-7; maybe TRBD2 (6 bases). Trimming cost V 5 bases and J 4 bases, with 6 bases left between them. This CDR3 region has 11 residues. Germline CDR1 is LNHDA and CDR2 is SQIVND (reference sequence). DNA for the CDR3: TGTGCCAGTAGTGGAGGGTACGAGCAGTACTTC. Translation: CASSGGYEQYF.

V is TRBV4-1 and J is TRBJ2-7; 7 bases are a match to TRBD1. Per the germline V gene, CDR1 is MGHRA and CDR2 is YSYEKL. This CDR3 is 16 amino acids long. Trimming took 2 bases from V and 2 from J; bases not matched to a gene: 9. CDR3 bases: TGCGCCAGCAGCCAAATCGCCGGGACAGCTACCTACGAGCAGTACTTC. As protein: CASSQIAGTATYEQYF.

This clone showed up just a few times. CDR3 nucleotide sequence: TGTGCCAGCAGTCGAAACGGAGGATCGAACACTGAAGCTTTCTTT. Translating it yields CASSRNGGSNTEAFF. The chain couples TRBV7-2 to TRBJ1-1; D not certain. The CDR3 has 15 residues. CDR1 and CDR2 (germline): SGHTA, FQGNSA. Trimming pared 6 bases from V and 1 base from J, leaving 15 bases between.

The rearrangement uses TRBV5-1 and TRBJ1-1; possible D gene TRBD1, 6 bases. The CDR3 contains 17 residues. Deletions cut 4 bases from V and 0 bases from J, with 19 bases between. Germline CDR1 and CDR2: SGHRS and YFSETQ. CDR3 region: CASSEGTSLPMNTEAFF. CDR3 sequence (DNA): TGCGCCAGCAGCGAGGGGACATCCTTGCCCATGAACACTGAAGCTTTCTTT. The variable domain in full, completed from reference TRBV5-1 and TRBJ1-1, reads KAGVTQTPRYLIKTRGQQVTLSCSPISGHRSVSWYQQTPGQGLQFLFEYFSETQRNKGNFPGRFSGRQFSNSRSEMNVSTLELGDSALYLCASSEGTSLPMNTEAFFGQGTRLTVV.

The V and J genes are TRBV19 and TRBJ2-5, with 10 bases that match TRBD1. Germline-derived CDR1 and CDR2 are LNHDA and SQIVND (reference sequence). The CDR3 has 13 residues. The V gene end was trimmed by 1 base and the J gene end by 7 bases; junction bases not matched to a gene: 0. The CDR3: CASSIGDRGTQYF. As DNA, the CDR3 is TGTGCCAGTAGTATAGGGGACAGGGGGACCCAGTACTTC.

The gene calls are TRBV6-2 or TRBV6-3 and TRBJ2-7, with TRBD2 matching 13 bases. Germline CDR1 is MNHEY and CDR2 is SVGEGT. This CDR3 has 15 residues. V lost 6 bases, J lost 1 base, and 3 bases stayed unmatched. CDR3 DNA sequence: TGTGCCAGCAGCCGACTAGCGGGGGGATCCTACGAGCAGTACTTC. Residues: CASSRLAGGSYEQYF.